This is a list of T cell receptor beta chains from one sample in a study of T cell responses to AZD1222 COVID-19 vaccine. Assay: immunoSEQ multiplex PCR; the TCRdb copy retains only in-frame clones and omits some. Here the sample spans 130,000 or so clones, roughly 90% being singletons. The sample in question was peripheral blood, obtained 28 days after the second AZD1222 dose. These receptors were collected from an adult who received the AZD1222 COVID-19 vaccine. The CDR3 runs from the conserved cysteine through the conserved F or W.

v_call cdr3_length cdr3_aa
TRBV9 15 CASSVGSGSSYEQYF
TRBV7-9 13 CASSLGQFYEQYF
TRBV4-1 15 CASSQAGFGVKTQYF
TRBV2 14 CASRGTGAGTEAFF
TRBV3-1/TRBV3-2 14 CASSWGGQNTEAFF
TRBV2 16 CASSEEPPTVTGELFF
TRBV29-1 13 CSVGGQRVEKLFF
TRBV15 19 CATSRDLRTSGKGAGELFF
TRBV3-1/TRBV3-2 16 CASSQALRGLGETQYF
TRBV5-1 15 CASSSRQARWDEQFF
TRBV3-1/TRBV3-2 14 CASSPGVGVTEAFF
TRBV7-9 16 CASSPTSGGSYNEQFF
TRBV19 16 CASSIDWGRGGNIQYF
TRBV2 15 CASSGGSGGADTQYF